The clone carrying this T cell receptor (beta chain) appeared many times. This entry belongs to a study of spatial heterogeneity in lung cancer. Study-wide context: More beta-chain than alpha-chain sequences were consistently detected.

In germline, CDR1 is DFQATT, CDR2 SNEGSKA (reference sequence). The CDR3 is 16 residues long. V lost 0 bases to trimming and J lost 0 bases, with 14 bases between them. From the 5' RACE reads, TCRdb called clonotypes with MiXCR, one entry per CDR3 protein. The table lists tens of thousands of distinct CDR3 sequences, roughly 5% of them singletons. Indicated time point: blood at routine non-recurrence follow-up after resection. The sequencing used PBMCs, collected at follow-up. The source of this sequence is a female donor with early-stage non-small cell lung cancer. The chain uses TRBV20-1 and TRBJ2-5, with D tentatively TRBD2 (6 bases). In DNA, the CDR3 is TGCAGTGCTAGAGATTTAGTAGCGGCCAACCAAGAGACCCAGTACTTC. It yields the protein CSARDLVAANQETQYF.